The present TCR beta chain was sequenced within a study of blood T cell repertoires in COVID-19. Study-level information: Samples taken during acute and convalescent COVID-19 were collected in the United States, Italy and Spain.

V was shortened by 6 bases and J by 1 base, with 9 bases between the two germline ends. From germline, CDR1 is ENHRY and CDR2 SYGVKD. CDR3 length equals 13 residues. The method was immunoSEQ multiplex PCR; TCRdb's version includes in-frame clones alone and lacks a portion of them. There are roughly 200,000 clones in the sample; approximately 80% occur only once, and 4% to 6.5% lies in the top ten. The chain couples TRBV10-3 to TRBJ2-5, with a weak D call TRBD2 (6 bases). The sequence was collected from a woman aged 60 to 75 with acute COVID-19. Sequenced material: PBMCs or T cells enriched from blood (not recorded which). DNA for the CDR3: TGTGCCATCAGGAACGGGAGCCAAGAGACCCAGTACTTC. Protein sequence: CAIRNGSQETQYF.